A selection of T cell receptor beta chains follows, all from one sample in a study of blood T cell repertoires in COVID-19. This table comes from immunoSEQ multiplex PCR, and its TCRdb copy is limited to in-frame clones, with some not included. The sample records roughly 180,000 clones, more than 80% being singletons. The sample was peripheral blood. The receptors were gathered from a woman aged 55-70 years with acute or convalescent COVID-19. Each CDR3 is given with its conserved first and last residue. A D gene is named only where the DNA matches it firmly. Rows give clone size only sometimes, using once, few, many, or a class for an expanded clone.

j_gene: TRBJ1-5
v_gene: TRBV12-3/TRBV12-4
abundance: -
d_gene: -
CDR3aa: CASASRSQPQHF
CDR3nt: TGTGCCAGTGCCTCGAGGAGTCAGCCCCAGCATTTT

j_gene: TRBJ1-1
v_gene: TRBV7-8
abundance: few
d_gene: -
CDR3aa: CASSSPLPLGGTEAFF
CDR3nt: TGTGCCAGCAGCTCCCCCCTCCCCCTCGGGGGCACTGAAGCTTTCTTT

j_gene: TRBJ2-1
v_gene: TRBV9
abundance: -
d_gene: TRBD1
CDR3aa: CASSVAGTGGDEQFF
CDR3nt: TGTGCCAGCAGCGTAGCCGGGACAGGGGGCGATGAGCAGTTCTTC

j_gene: TRBJ2-1
v_gene: TRBV5-1
abundance: -
d_gene: -
CDR3aa: CASSLSGYEQFF
CDR3nt: TGCGCCAGCAGCTTGAGCGGCTATGAGCAGTTCTTC

j_gene: TRBJ2-3
v_gene: TRBV5-1
abundance: once
d_gene: TRBD2
CDR3aa: CASSLGLAGSTDTQYF
CDR3nt: TGCGCCAGCAGCTTAGGACTAGCGGGAAGCACAGATACGCAGTATTTT

j_gene: TRBJ1-1
v_gene: TRBV2
abundance: -
d_gene: -
CDR3aa: CASRERESTPFMNTEAFF
CDR3nt: TGTGCCAGCAGGGAAAGGGAGTCGACTCCCTTTATGAACACTGAAGCTTTCTTT

j_gene: TRBJ1-5
v_gene: TRBV19
abundance: -
d_gene: -
CDR3aa: CASSSTVGGNNQPQHF
CDR3nt: TGTGCCAGTTCTTCGACGGTGGGGGGTAATAATCAGCCCCAGCATTTT

j_gene: TRBJ1-1
v_gene: TRBV5-8
abundance: -
d_gene: -
CDR3aa: CASSPKQQQNTEAFF
CDR3nt: TGTGCCAGCAGCCCCAAACAGCAACAGAACACTGAAGCTTTCTTT

j_gene: TRBJ2-1
v_gene: TRBV5-8
abundance: once
d_gene: -
CDR3aa: CASSSNGLPTSEQFF
CDR3nt: TGTGCCAGCAGCTCCAATGGGCTACCTACAAGTGAGCAGTTCTTC

j_gene: TRBJ1-3
v_gene: TRBV5-4
abundance: -
d_gene: -
CDR3aa: CASSFGQSSGNTIYF
CDR3nt: TGTGCCAGCAGCTTTGGACAGAGCTCTGGAAACACCATATATTTT

j_gene: TRBJ1-5
v_gene: TRBV6-5
abundance: -
d_gene: TRBD1
CDR3aa: CASSRDSNQPQHF
CDR3nt: TGTGCCAGCAGCCGGGACAGTAATCAGCCCCAGCATTTT

j_gene: TRBJ2-1
v_gene: TRBV19
abundance: -
d_gene: TRBD2
CDR3aa: CASSTTARGLAGEDEQFF
CDR3nt: TGTGCCAGTAGTACCACCGCCCGGGGACTAGCGGGAGAAGATGAGCAGTTCTTC

j_gene: TRBJ2-5
v_gene: TRBV3-1/TRBV3-2
abundance: -
d_gene: TRBD1
CDR3aa: CASSQPGTGASETQYF
CDR3nt: TGTGCCAGCAGCCAGCCCGGGACAGGGGCATCGGAGACCCAGTACTTC

j_gene: TRBJ2-3
v_gene: TRBV6-2/TRBV6-3
abundance: -
d_gene: TRBD2
CDR3aa: CASSPTRGGYTDTQYF
CDR3nt: TGTGCCAGCAGTCCGACCCGGGGGGGTTACACAGATACGCAGTATTTT

j_gene: TRBJ2-1
v_gene: TRBV9
abundance: -
d_gene: -
CDR3aa: CASSVVLASYNEQFF
CDR3nt: TGTGCCAGCAGCGTAGTGCTAGCGAGTTACAATGAGCAGTTCTTC

j_gene: TRBJ1-2
v_gene: TRBV19
abundance: once
d_gene: -
CDR3aa: CASRRDTGYTF
CDR3nt: TGTGCCAGTAGGAGAGACACCGGCTACACCTTC

j_gene: TRBJ2-2
v_gene: TRBV19
abundance: -
d_gene: TRBD1
CDR3aa: CASSAGQVGVTGELFF
CDR3nt: TGTGCCAGTAGTGCGGGACAGGTCGGGGTCACCGGGGAGCTGTTTTTT

j_gene: TRBJ2-1
v_gene: TRBV10-3
abundance: few
d_gene: TRBD2
CDR3aa: CAISESSSGRGEQFF
CDR3nt: TGTGCCATCAGTGAGTCGAGTAGCGGGAGAGGTGAGCAGTTCTTC

j_gene: TRBJ2-1
v_gene: TRBV30
abundance: -
d_gene: TRBD2
CDR3aa: CAVLAGYEQFF
CDR3nt: TGTGCGGTCCTAGCGGGATATGAGCAGTTCTTC

j_gene: TRBJ2-1
v_gene: TRBV24-1
abundance: -
d_gene: -
CDR3aa: CATSDPRAGSGNEQFF
CDR3nt: TGTGCCACCAGTGATCCAAGGGCGGGGTCAGGCAATGAGCAGTTCTTC

j_gene: TRBJ2-3
v_gene: TRBV28
abundance: -
d_gene: TRBD1
CDR3aa: CASSFLPQGGWTDTQYF
CDR3nt: TGTGCCAGCAGTTTCCTCCCACAGGGGGGATGGACAGATACGCAGTATTTT

j_gene: TRBJ1-5
v_gene: TRBV9
abundance: -
d_gene: -
CDR3aa: CASSVEGDPNQPQHF
CDR3nt: TGTGCCAGCAGCGTAGAGGGGGACCCAAATCAGCCCCAGCATTTT

j_gene: TRBJ1-2
v_gene: TRBV28
abundance: -
d_gene: TRBD1
CDR3aa: CASSPFAGQGAGGYTF
CDR3nt: TGTGCCAGCAGTCCATTCGCAGGACAGGGGGCTGGAGGCTACACCTTC

j_gene: TRBJ2-6
v_gene: TRBV5-1
abundance: few
d_gene: -
CDR3aa: CASSPGPTGANVLTF
CDR3nt: TGCGCCAGCAGCCCAGGCCCGACTGGGGCCAACGTCCTGACTTTC

j_gene: TRBJ2-1
v_gene: TRBV30
abundance: -
d_gene: -
CDR3aa: CAWTRRGGEQFF
CDR3nt: TGTGCCTGGACCAGACGAGGAGGTGAGCAGTTCTTC

j_gene: TRBJ2-2
v_gene: TRBV7-9
abundance: once
d_gene: -
CDR3aa: CASSLRSASRTGELFF
CDR3nt: TGTGCCAGCAGCTTAAGAAGCGCCAGTCGGACCGGGGAGCTGTTTTTT

j_gene: TRBJ1-5
v_gene: TRBV4-1
abundance: -
d_gene: TRBD1
CDR3aa: CASSPQGQGKTQPQHF
CDR3nt: TGCGCCAGCAGCCCTCAGGGACAGGGAAAAACTCAGCCCCAGCATTTT

j_gene: TRBJ2-3
v_gene: TRBV29-1
abundance: -
d_gene: -
CDR3aa: CSVKTGGTDTQYF
CDR3nt: TGCAGCGTTAAAACAGGAGGGACAGATACGCAGTATTTT

j_gene: TRBJ1-2
v_gene: TRBV4-1
abundance: -
d_gene: -
CDR3aa: CASSQPVRPMRSYGYTF
CDR3nt: TGCGCCAGCAGTCAGCCAGTCAGGCCTATGAGAAGCTATGGCTACACCTTC

j_gene: TRBJ1-2
v_gene: TRBV9
abundance: -
d_gene: -
CDR3aa: CASSAAQGTNYGYTF
CDR3nt: TGTGCCAGCAGCGCAGCACAGGGTACCAACTATGGCTACACCTTC

j_gene: TRBJ2-2
v_gene: TRBV6-5
abundance: -
d_gene: TRBD2
CDR3aa: CASREGLSTGELFF
CDR3nt: TGTGCCAGCAGGGAGGGACTATCCACCGGGGAGCTGTTTTTT

j_gene: TRBJ2-1
v_gene: TRBV7-3
abundance: -
d_gene: -
CDR3aa: CASSLTGSSYNEQFF
CDR3nt: TGTGCCAGCAGCTTAACCGGTAGCTCCTACAATGAGCAGTTCTTC